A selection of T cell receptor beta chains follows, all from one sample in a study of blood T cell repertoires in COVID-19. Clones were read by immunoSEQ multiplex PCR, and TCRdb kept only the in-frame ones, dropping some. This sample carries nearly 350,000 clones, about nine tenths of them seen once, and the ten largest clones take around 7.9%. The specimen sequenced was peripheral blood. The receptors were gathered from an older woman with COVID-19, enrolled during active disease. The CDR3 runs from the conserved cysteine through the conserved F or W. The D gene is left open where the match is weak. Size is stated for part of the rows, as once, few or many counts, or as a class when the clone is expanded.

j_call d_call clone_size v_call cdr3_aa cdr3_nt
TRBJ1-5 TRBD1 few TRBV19 CASSIWTGVNQPQHF TGTGCCAGTAGTATATGGACAGGAGTCAATCAGCCCCAGCATTTT
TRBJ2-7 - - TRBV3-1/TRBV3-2 CASSQGPGASYEQYF TGTGCCAGCAGCCAAGGGCCAGGCGCGTCCTACGAGCAGTACTTC
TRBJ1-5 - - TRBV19 CASSGPRQSSNQPQHF TGTGCCAGTAGTGGCCCAAGACAGAGTAGCAATCAGCCCCAGCATTTT
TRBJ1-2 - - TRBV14 CASSQGLVYGYTF TGTGCCAGCAGCCAAGGGCTAGTTTATGGCTACACCTTC
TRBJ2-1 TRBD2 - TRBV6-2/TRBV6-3 CASSYGLAGYNEQFF TGTGCCAGCAGTTACGGGCTAGCGGGCTACAATGAGCAGTTCTTC
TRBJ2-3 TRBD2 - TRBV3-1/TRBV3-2 CASSRYQRGDTDTQYF TGTGCCAGCAGCCGGTATCAGCGGGGGGACACAGATACGCAGTATTTT
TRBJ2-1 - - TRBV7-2 CASSYRLKANERFF TGTGCCAGCAGTTATAGACTGAAGGCCAATGAGCGGTTCTTC
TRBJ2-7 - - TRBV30 CAWSVSGVNYEQYF TGTGCCTGGAGTGTCTCCGGGGTTAACTACGAGCAGTACTTC
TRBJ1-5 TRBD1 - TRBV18 CASSDGQGSGQPQHF TGTGCCAGCTCAGACGGACAGGGAAGTGGACAGCCCCAGCATTTT
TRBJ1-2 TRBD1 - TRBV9 CASSGQGSWGYTF TGTGCCAGCAGCGGACAGGGCTCGTGGGGCTACACCTTC
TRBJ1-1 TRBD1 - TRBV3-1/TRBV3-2 CASSPQTGLWNTEAFF TGTGCCAGCAGCCCACAGACAGGGCTCTGGAACACTGAAGCTTTCTTT